What follows describes a single TCR beta chain. Method: immunoSEQ multiplex PCR; TCRdb's copy keeps in-frame clones and lacks some. Of about 130,000 clones listed, almost 95% were seen once; the top ten hold 0.5% to 0.7%. These data originate in a study of control samples from healthy donors and cancer patients. CDR3 length: 13 residues. Trimming left V 8 bases short and J 0 bases short, with 8 bases between. Looked up from germline, CDR1 is SEHNR and CDR2 is FQNEAQ (reference sequence). The V call is TRBV7-9, the J call TRBJ1-5, with D hard to call. Sequencing input: PBMCs. The clonotype originates from a man older than 75 with head and neck cancer. For the CDR3, the DNA is TGTGCCAGCGCCACCGATAGCAATCAGCCCCAGCATTTT. It specifies CASATDSNQPQHF. Looking up the rest from reference TRBV7-9 and TRBJ1-5 gives the full variable domain: DTGVSQNPRHKITKRGQNVTFRCDPISEHNRLYWYRQTLGQGPEFLTYFQNEAQLEKSRLLSDRFSAERPKGSFSTLEIQRTEQGDSAMYLCASATDSNQPQHFGDGTRLSIL.